What follows are 14 T cell receptor beta chains derived from one specimen sequenced in a study of regulatory T cells in long-lasting Graves disease (dated by TCRdb to the early 2020s). Library generation was performed with multiplex PCR. Instrument on record: Illumina HiSeq 4000. iRepertoire HTBI primers and Arm-PCR amplification of CDR3 regions were used to construct TCR beta libraries. TCRdb trimmed public reads at Q25 via fastp, called clones via MiXCR and kept in-frame beta chains. Identical CDR3 protein sequences are pooled into one entry, listed with their most common genes and DNA. This sample gives under 300,000 distinct CDR3 sequences in total; 20% to 25% of them show up just once. Over 11% of the sample is held by the ten biggest clonotypes. The time point label for this specimen denotes: newly diagnosed GD, antithyroid drugs for less than 3 months. For both TCR sequencing and RNA sequencing, RNA was extracted from PBMCs in TRIzol.

This specimen consisted of peripheral blood mononuclear cells (PBMCs), obtained at new diagnosis, from a patient treated with antithyroid drugs. These receptors were taken from a female donor with Graves disease.

This clonotype came up many times. V gene TRBV28 combines with J gene TRBJ1-2; tentative D call: TRBD1 (5 bases). Trimming took off 8 bases at V and 5 bases at J, with 15 bases between the two ends. Germline values: CDR1 MDHEN, CDR2 SYDVKM. The CDR3 extends over 13 amino acids. As DNA, the CDR3 is TGTGCCAGCGGCACATTGGGGGGATATGGCTACACCTTC. Its protein product is CASGTLGGYGYTF.

About this clonotype itself: A read error likely explains this, since a far larger clone differs by one base. The chain has TRBV7-2 and TRBJ2-4, with D perhaps matching TRBD2 (6 bases). The DNA end favors TRBJ2-1, so the J call may be wrong. CDR3 length equals 14 residues. The V gene's germline CDR1 is SGHTA and CDR2 FQGNSA. CDR3 coding DNA: TGTGCCAGCAGCCCTCTCGGAGGGTACGATGAGCAGTTCTTC. It encodes CASSPLGGYDEQFF.

This clonotype was recorded at least ten times. This chain uses TRBV7-2 with TRBJ1-1; D not resolved. Germline lookup yields CDR1 SGHTA and CDR2 FQGNSA. The CDR3 has 13 residues. Between the trimmed V and J ends, which lost 1 base and 11 bases, there was a span of 14 bases. Here the CDR3 reads CASSLVGGDGAFF. The DNA for the CDR3 is TGTGCCAGCAGCTTAGTGGGTGGCGATGGGGCTTTCTTT.

This clonotype appeared a few times. The chain joins TRBV28 to TRBJ1-2; 7 positions match TRBD1. After removal of 2 bases from V and 4 bases from J, the junction contained 4 bases not matched to a gene. This CDR3 is built from 14 residues. Germline CDR1 is MDHEN and CDR2 is SYDVKM. The CDR3 sequence is CASSLAGTVYGYTF. Here the CDR3 DNA reads TGTGCCAGCAGTTTAGCCGGGACAGTCTATGGCTACACCTTC.

This clonotype was counted ten times or more. This chain joins TRBV7-3 and TRBJ2-3; maybe TRBD1 (5 bases). The CDR3 spans 14 residues. V was trimmed by 5 bases and J by 1 base, leaving 10 bases between them. From germline, CDR1 is SGHTA and CDR2 FQGTGA. CDR3: CASSQVTGTDTQYF. Written as DNA, the CDR3 is TGTGCCAGCAGCCAAGTGACAGGCACAGATACGCAGTATTTT. Complete variable domain (other parts from reference TRBV7-3 and TRBJ2-3): GAGVSQTPSNKVTEKGKYVELRCDPISGHTALYWYRQSLGQGPEFLIYFQGTGAADDSGLPNDRFFAVRPEGSVSTLKIQRTERGDSAVYLCASSQVTGTDTQYFGPGTRLTVL.

In regard to this clonotype: A much larger clone differs by one base, so this may be a read error. The chain is built from TRBV6-1 and TRBJ1-1, with D possibly TRBD1 on 5 matching bases. The CDR3 consists of 13 residues. Germline V CDR1 and CDR2: MNHNS, SASEGT. Trimming removed 4 bases at V and 0 bases at J, with 6 bases between. CDR3 DNA sequence: TGTGCCAGCAGTGGACAGATGAACACTGAAGCTTTCTTT. It specifies CASSGQMNTEAFF.

This clonotype was observed at least ten times. This sequence joins TRBV12-3 or TRBV12-4 and TRBJ1-6, with 7 bases identical to TRBD1. After removal of 6 bases from V and 10 bases from J, the junction contained 6 bases not matched to a gene. CDR3 length: 13 residues. CDR3 DNA sequence: TGTGCCAGCAGCAAAGACAGGGACTCACCCCTCCACTTT. Encoded protein: CASSKDRDSPLHF.

The chain couples TRBV20-1 to TRBJ1-5; TRBD1 aligns across 8 bases. The V and J ends lost 0 bases and 4 bases, in that order; junction bases with no gene match: 2. The V gene's germline CDR1 is DFQATT and CDR2 SNEGSKA (reference sequence). This CDR3 is built from 14 residues. The CDR3 region has the DNA TGCAGTGCTAGAGATCGGACAGGGAATCAGCCCCAGCATTTT. Translated, it gives CSARDRTGNQPQHF.

The V and J genes are TRBV7-2 and TRBJ2-1; D remains unclear. CDR1 is SGHTA, CDR2 FQGNSA, per germline. Trimming removed 1 base from V and 4 bases from J, with 8 bases in between. The CDR3 has 14 amino acids. The CDR3 reads CASSLGSFYNEQFF. CDR3 bases: TGTGCCAGCAGCTTAGGGAGTTTTTACAATGAGCAGTTCTTC.

Turning to this clonotype: A far larger clone lies a single base away; this is likely a read error. V gene TRBV7-8 combines with J gene TRBJ2-1; 8 positions match TRBD2. The J call may not be correct, given that the DNA end is closer to TRBJ2-3. The germline CDR1 and CDR2 sequences are SGHVS and FQNEAQ. The CDR3 length is 17 residues. The CDR3, as DNA: TGTGCCAACAGCTTATATTTGCGGGGGGATCGGGAAGATACGCAGTATTTT. As protein: CANSLYLRGDREDTQYF.

This clonotype was detected many times. CDR3 coding DNA: TGTGCCAGCAGCCTAGGACAGGGAGGAGGGTCTGAAGCTTTCTTT. Its translation is CASSLGQGGGSEAFF. The chain has TRBV11-3 and TRBJ1-1; 8 nucleotides line up with TRBD1. Germline lookup yields CDR1 SGHNT and CDR2 YENEEA. The CDR3 is 15 amino acids. The junction had 11 bases not matched to a gene; V was cut back by 5 bases and J by 6 bases.

At least ten counts were recorded for this clonotype. The rearrangement links TRBV9 to TRBJ2-1; D is ambiguous. Trimming left V 4 bases short and J 5 bases short, with 13 bases between. The CDR3 covers 14 residues. Germline CDR1 and CDR2: SGDLS and YYNGEE. Written as DNA, the CDR3 is TGTGCCAGCAGCCCAAGAGGAGAGGACAATGAGCAGTTCTTC. Protein: CASSPRGEDNEQFF.

This clonotype occurred many times. The chain employs TRBV20-1 and TRBJ1-2, with unresolved D. This CDR3 contains 13 residues. V was pared by 1 base and J by 7 bases, with 13 bases between. Germline V lookup: CDR1 DFQATT, CDR2 SNEGSKA (reference sequence). The CDR3 protein is CSARAPVAGGYTF. The CDR3 nucleotides read TGCAGTGCTAGAGCACCGGTGGCCGGTGGCTACACCTTC.

Regarding this clonotype: A read error is possible here, since a much larger clone lies one base away. The chain links TRBV10-3 to TRBJ1-4, with 7 bases matching TRBD1. Germline V gives CDR1 ENHRY, CDR2 SYGVKD. V lost 6 bases, J lost 9 bases, and 7 bases stayed unmatched. CDR3 length equals 13 residues. CDR3 sequence reads: CAISEGAQKKLFF. The CDR3 DNA sequence: TGTGCCATCAGCGAGGGGGCACAAAAAAAACTGTTTTTT.